This T cell receptor (beta chain) emerged from a study of cytomegalovirus exposure and HLA in healthy donors. Both 60 Vbeta primers and 13 Jbeta primers went into the PCR. Measured with immunoSEQ multiplex PCR; TCRdb has only the in-frame clones, and not every one. The sample lists approximately 100,000 clones; roughly four fifths were seen once. Remarks on this clone: A junction boundary mismatches the germline segment, possibly from a read error.

The germline CDR1 and CDR2 sequences are SQVTM and ANQGSEA. This CDR3 has 13 amino acids. Sequencing input: PBMCs. The chain couples TRBV29-1 to TRBJ1-3; 7 bases are a match to TRBD1. This receptor was obtained from a male donor in good health and CMV-seropositive. This CDR3 is CSAGTVSGDTIYF. CDR3 bases: TGCAGCGCCGGGACAGTCTCTGGAGACACCATATATTTT.